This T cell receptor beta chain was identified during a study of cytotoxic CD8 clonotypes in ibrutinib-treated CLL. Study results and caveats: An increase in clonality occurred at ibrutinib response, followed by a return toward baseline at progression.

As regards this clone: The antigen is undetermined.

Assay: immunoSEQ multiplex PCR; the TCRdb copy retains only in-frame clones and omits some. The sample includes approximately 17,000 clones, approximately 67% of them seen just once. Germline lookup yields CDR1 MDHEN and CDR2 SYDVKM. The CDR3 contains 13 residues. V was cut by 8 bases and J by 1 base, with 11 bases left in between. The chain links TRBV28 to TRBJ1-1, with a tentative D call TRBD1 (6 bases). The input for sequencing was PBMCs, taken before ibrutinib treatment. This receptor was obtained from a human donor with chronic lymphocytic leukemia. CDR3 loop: CASRRGGNTEAFF. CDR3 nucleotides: TGTGCCAGCCGTAGAGGGGGGAACACTGAAGCTTTCTTT. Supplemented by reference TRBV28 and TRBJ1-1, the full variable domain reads DVKVTQSSRYLVKRTGEKVFLECVQDMDHENMFWYRQDPGLGLRLIYFSYDVKMKEKGDIPEGYSVSREKKERFSLILESASTNQTSMYLCASRRGGNTEAFFGQGTRLTVV.